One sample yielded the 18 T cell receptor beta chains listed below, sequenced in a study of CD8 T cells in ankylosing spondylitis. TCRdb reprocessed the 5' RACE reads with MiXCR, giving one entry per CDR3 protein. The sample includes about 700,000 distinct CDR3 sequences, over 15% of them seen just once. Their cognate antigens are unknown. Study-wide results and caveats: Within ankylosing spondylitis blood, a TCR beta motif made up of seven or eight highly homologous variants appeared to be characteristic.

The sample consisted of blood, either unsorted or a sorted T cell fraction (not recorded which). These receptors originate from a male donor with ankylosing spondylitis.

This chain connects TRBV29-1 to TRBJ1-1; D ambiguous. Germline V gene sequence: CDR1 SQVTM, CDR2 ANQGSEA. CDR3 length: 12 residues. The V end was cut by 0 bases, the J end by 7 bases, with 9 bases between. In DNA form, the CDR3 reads TGCAGCGTTGAAGAGAACGTTGGTGAAGCTTTCTTT. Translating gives CSVEENVGEAFF.

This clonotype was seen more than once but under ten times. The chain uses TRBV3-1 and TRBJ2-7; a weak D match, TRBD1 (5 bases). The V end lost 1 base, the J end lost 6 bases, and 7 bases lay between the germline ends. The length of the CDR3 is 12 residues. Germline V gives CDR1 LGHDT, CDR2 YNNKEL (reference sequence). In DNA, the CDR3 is TGTGCCAGCAGCCAAGTAGGGGCCGAGCAGTACTTC. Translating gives CASSQVGAEQYF.

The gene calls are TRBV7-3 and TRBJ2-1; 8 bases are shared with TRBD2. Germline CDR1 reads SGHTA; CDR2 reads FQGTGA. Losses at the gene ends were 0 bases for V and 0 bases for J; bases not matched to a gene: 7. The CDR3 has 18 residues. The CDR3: CASSLTWESGSSYNEQFF. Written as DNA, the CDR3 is TGTGCCAGCAGCTTAACGTGGGAAAGCGGGAGCTCCTACAATGAGCAGTTCTTC.

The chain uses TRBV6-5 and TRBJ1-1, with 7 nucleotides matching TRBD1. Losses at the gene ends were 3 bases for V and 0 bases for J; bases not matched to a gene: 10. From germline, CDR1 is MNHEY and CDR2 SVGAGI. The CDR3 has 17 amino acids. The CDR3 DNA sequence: TGTGCCAGCAGTTATCTGCTCGGGGGACAGCTGAACACTGAAGCTTTCTTT. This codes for CASSYLLGGQLNTEAFF.

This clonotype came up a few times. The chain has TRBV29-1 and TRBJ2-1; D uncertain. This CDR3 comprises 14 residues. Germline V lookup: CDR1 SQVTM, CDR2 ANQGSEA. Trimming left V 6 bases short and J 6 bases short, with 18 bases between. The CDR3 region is CSVTSLEKVNEQFF. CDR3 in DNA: TGCAGCGTCACCAGTCTAGAGAAGGTCAATGAGCAGTTCTTC.

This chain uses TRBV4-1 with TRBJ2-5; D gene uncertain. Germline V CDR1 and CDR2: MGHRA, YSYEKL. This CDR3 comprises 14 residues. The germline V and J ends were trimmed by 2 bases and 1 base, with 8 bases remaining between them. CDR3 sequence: CASSQLGAQETQYF. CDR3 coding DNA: TGCGCCAGCAGCCAACTAGGCGCCCAAGAGACCCAGTACTTC.

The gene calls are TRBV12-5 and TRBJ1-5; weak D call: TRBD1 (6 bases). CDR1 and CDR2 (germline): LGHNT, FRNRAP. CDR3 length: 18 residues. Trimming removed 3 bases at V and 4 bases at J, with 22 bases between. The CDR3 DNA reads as TGTGCTAGTGGTTTCCCAACAGGGCAAGGTAGGGAAAATCAGCCCCAGCATTTT. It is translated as CASGFPTGQGRENQPQHF.

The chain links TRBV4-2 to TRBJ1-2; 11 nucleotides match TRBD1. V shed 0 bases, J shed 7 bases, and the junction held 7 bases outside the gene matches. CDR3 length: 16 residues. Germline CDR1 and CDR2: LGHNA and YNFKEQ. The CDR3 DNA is TGTGCCAGCAGCCAAGACGAGTTTGGGACAGGGGGTGGCTACACCTTC. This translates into CASSQDEFGTGGGYTF.

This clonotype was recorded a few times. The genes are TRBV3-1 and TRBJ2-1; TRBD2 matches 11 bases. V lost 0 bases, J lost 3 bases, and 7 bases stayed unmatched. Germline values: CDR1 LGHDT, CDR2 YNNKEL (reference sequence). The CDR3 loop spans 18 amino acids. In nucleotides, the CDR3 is TGTGCCAGCAGCCAAGATACGGCTAGCGGGGGGATCTACAATGAGCAGTTCTTC. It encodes CASSQDTASGGIYNEQFF.

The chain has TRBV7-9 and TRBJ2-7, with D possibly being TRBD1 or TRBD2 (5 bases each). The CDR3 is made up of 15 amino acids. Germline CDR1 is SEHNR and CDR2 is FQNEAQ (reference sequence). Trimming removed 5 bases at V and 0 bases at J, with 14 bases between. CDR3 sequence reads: CASSPRDGSSYEQYF. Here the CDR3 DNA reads TGTGCCAGCAGCCCACGGGACGGTAGCTCCTACGAGCAGTACTTC.

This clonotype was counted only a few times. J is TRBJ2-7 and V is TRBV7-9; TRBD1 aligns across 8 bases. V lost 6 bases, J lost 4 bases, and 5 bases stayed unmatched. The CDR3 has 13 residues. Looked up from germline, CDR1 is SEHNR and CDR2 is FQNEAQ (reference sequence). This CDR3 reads CASRGQVAYEQYF. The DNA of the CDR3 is TGTGCCAGCAGGGGACAGGTAGCGTACGAGCAGTACTTC.

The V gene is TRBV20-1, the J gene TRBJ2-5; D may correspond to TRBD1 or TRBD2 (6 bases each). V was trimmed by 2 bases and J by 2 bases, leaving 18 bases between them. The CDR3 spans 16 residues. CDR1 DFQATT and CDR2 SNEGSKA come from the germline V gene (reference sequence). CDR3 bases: TGCAGTGCTAGAAGGGAGTTCCGGGGGCGGCAAGAGACCCAGTACTTC. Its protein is CSARREFRGRQETQYF.

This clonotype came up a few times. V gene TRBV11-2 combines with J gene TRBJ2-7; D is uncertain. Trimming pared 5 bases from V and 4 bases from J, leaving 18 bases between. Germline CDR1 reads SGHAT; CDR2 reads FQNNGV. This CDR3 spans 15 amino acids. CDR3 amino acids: CASSRETGPWYEQYF. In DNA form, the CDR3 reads TGTGCCAGCAGCCGAGAAACCGGGCCCTGGTACGAGCAGTACTTC.

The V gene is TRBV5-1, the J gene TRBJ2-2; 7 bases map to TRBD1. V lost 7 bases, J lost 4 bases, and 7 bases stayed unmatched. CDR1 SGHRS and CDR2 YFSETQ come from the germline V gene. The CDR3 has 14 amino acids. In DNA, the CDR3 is TGCGCCAGCGGCAACAGGGGTGGCACCGGGGAGCTGTTTTTT. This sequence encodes CASGNRGGTGELFF.

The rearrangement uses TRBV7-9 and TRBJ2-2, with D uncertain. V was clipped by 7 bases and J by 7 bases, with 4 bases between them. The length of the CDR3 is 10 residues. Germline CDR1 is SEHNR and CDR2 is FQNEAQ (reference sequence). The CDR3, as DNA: TGTGCCAGCATGGGCGGGGAGCTGTTTTTT. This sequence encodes CASMGGELFF.

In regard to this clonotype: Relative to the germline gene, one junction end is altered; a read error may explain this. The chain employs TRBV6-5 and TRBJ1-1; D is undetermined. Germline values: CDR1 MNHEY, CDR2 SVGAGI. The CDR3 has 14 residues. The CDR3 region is CASSYTNMNSEAFF. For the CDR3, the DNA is TGTGCCAGCAGTTACACCAACATGAACTCTGAAGCTTTCTTT.

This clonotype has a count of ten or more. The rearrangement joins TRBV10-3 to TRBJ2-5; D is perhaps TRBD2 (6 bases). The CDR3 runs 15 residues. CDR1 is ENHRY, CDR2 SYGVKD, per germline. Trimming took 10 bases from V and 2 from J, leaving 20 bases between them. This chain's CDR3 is CATQGGVGRQETQYF. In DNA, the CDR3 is TGTGCCACCCAAGGCGGGGTGGGTAGGCAAGAGACCCAGTACTTC.

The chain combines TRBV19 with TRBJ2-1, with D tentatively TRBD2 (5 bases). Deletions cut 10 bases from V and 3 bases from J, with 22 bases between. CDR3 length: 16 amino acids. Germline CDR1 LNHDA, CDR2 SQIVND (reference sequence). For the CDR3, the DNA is TGTGCCACCTCTCAAGGGAGATTCGTTATCTACAATGAGCAGTTCTTC. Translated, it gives CATSQGRFVIYNEQFF.